This passage covers 22 T cell receptor beta chains from one sample sequenced in a study of response to subunit inactivated influenza vaccine. Via MiXCR, TCRdb re-called the RT-PCR reads, giving one row per CDR3 protein. Among hundreds of thousands of distinct CDR3 sequences, over 11% were seen once, and the ten largest hold around 7%. The sequencing here drew on PBMCs from blood, taken roughly 15 days before vaccination. The receptors stem from a man aged 45-65 years who received an inactivated influenza vaccine.

The V and J genes are TRBV19 and TRBJ2-6, with no clear D. CDR3 length: 13 residues. Germline CDR1 LNHDA, CDR2 SQIVND (reference sequence). The V gene lost 8 bases and the J gene lost 1 base, with 6 bases spanning the gap. CDR3 protein: CASLGSGANVLTF. Here the CDR3 DNA reads TGTGCCAGTCTAGGATCTGGGGCCAACGTCCTGACTTTC.

The rearrangement links TRBV25-1 to TRBJ2-1; 10 bases are a match to TRBD1. V gave up 1 base and J gave up 6 bases; unmatched junction bases: 9. Germline CDR1 MGHDK, CDR2 SYGVNS. The CDR3 is made up of 17 amino acids. The CDR3 DNA reads TGTGCCAGCAGTGAATCAGTCGGGACAGGGGTGAGCAATGAGCAGTTCTTC. This codes for CASSESVGTGVSNEQFF.

This clonotype came up a few times. The chain employs TRBV6-2 or TRBV6-3 and TRBJ2-6; D may be TRBD2 (6 bases). This CDR3 spans 19 amino acids. V was pared by 0 bases and J by 3 bases, with 18 bases between. Germline V CDR1 and CDR2: MNHEY, SVGEGT. The CDR3 is CASSYSSGRGTDGANVLTF. As DNA, the CDR3 is TGTGCCAGCAGTTACTCGTCAGGGCGGGGTACGGATGGGGCCAACGTCCTGACTTTC.

There are a few counts of this clonotype. V and J are TRBV11-2 and TRBJ2-4, with D unresolved. Germline CDR1 SGHAT, CDR2 FQNNGV. The CDR3 extends over 14 amino acids. The V end lost 6 bases, the J end lost 0 bases, and 9 bases lay between the germline ends. CDR3 DNA: TGTGCCAGCAGGGAAAAGGGAGCCAAAAACATTCAGTACTTC. Its translation: CASREKGAKNIQYF.

This clonotype was recorded many times. This rearrangement joins TRBV4-3 to TRBJ2-7; possibly TRBD2 for D (6 bases). Between the trimmed V and J ends, which lost 5 bases and 0 bases, there was a span of 8 bases. This CDR3 comprises 13 residues. The germline V gene encodes CDR1 LGHNA and CDR2 YSLEER. Here the CDR3 reads CASSKDYSYEQYF. The CDR3 DNA sequence: TGCGCCAGCAGCAAGGACTACTCCTACGAGCAGTACTTC.

Only a few counts were recorded for this clonotype. V gene TRBV12-3 or TRBV12-4 combines with J gene TRBJ1-1; D is uncertain. This CDR3 has 13 residues. With 7 bases removed from V and 0 bases from J, the gap between germline ends came to 9 bases. The CDR3 DNA sequence: TGTGCCAGCACCGCGCGGCTGAACACTGAAGCTTTCTTT. Protein: CASTARLNTEAFF.

Remarks on this clonotype: A much larger clone lies a single base off, so this may be a read error. The rearrangement joins TRBV12-3 or TRBV12-4 to TRBJ2-2, with D perhaps TRBD2 (5 bases). The CDR3 has 13 residues. The CDR3 DNA reads as TGTGCCAGCAGTTTCTTCAAAACCGGGGAGCTGTCTTTT. Translating gives CASSFFKTGELSF.

This chain joins TRBV7-8 and TRBJ2-2; 8 bases fit TRBD1. This CDR3 comprises 16 residues. The germline V gene encodes CDR1 SGHVS and CDR2 FQNEAQ. V gave up 4 bases and J gave up 5 bases; unmatched junction bases: 9. As DNA, the CDR3 is TGTGCCAGCAGCTACGGCGGACAGGGAAGGACCGGGGAGCTGTTTTTT. This encodes CASSYGGQGRTGELFF.

The V gene is TRBV12-3 or TRBV12-4, the J gene TRBJ2-6; D is undetermined. The CDR3 loop spans 14 amino acids. Deletions cut 5 bases from V and 0 bases from J, with 5 bases between. The CDR3 coding sequence is TGTGCCAGCAGTCGCAACTCTGGGGCCAACGTCCTGACTTTC. It yields the protein CASSRNSGANVLTF.

The V gene is TRBV15, the J gene TRBJ1-5; 7 bases fit TRBD1. Trimming cost V 4 bases and J 6 bases; bases outside gene matches: 3. This CDR3 comprises 13 residues. Germline V gives CDR1 LNHNV, CDR2 YYDKDF (reference sequence). The CDR3, as DNA: TGTGCCACCAGCACCGACAGGGCTCAGCCCCAGCATTTT. Translating gives CATSTDRAQPQHF.

The chain is built from TRBV7-2 and TRBJ1-1; D is perhaps TRBD1 (6 bases). The CDR3 sequence is 15 residues long. Per the germline V gene, CDR1 is SGHTA and CDR2 is FQGNSA. V lost 4 bases, J lost 5 bases, and 17 bases lay in between. The CDR3 spells CASSYGRGSGTEAFF. In nucleotides, the CDR3 is TGTGCCAGCAGCTATGGTAGGGGGTCTGGTACTGAAGCTTTCTTT.

This clonotype was seen a handful of times. V gene TRBV20-1 combines with J gene TRBJ2-3; perhaps TRBD2 as D (7 bases). Looked up from germline, CDR1 is DFQATT and CDR2 is SNEGSKA (reference sequence). The CDR3 has 13 residues. V lost 5 bases to trimming and J lost 6 bases, with 15 bases between them. This CDR3 is CSAGLGGADTQYF. CDR3 bases: TGCAGTGCTGGATTAGGGGGGGCCGATACGCAGTATTTT.

This clonotype was detected ten times or more. The chain has TRBV5-1 and TRBJ2-5, with 16 positions matching TRBD2. Germline V lookup: CDR1 SGHRS, CDR2 YFSETQ. The CDR3 is 17 residues long. With 4 bases clipped from V and 5 bases from J, the junction kept 8 bases outside the gene matches. Written as DNA, the CDR3 is TGCGCCAGCAGCAAGGGACTAGCGGGAGGGCCCGGGGAGACCCAGTACTTC. The encoded protein is CASSKGLAGGPGETQYF.

The chain uses TRBV14 and TRBJ1-1; no clear D. The CDR3 contains 12 residues. Germline V lookup: CDR1 SGHDN, CDR2 FVKESK. V lost 4 bases to trimming and J lost 8 bases, with 11 bases between them. The CDR3 DNA sequence: TGTGCCAGCAGCCCTTATCCTCCCGAAGCTTTCTTT. Translation: CASSPYPPEAFF.

The chain uses TRBV10-3 and TRBJ1-1; 10 bases align to TRBD1. The CDR3 has 13 residues. The trim removed 6 bases at V and 4 bases at J, leaving 2 bases unmatched. The germline V gene has CDR1 ENHRY and CDR2 SYGVKD. CDR3 bases: TGTGCCATCAGGGGACAGGGGAGCACTGAAGCTTTCTTT. The encoded protein is CAIRGQGSTEAFF.

There are a few counts of this clonotype. This chain links TRBV4-3 with TRBJ2-5, with D possibly being TRBD1 (6 bases). The CDR3 runs 16 residues. The ends were cut back, 0 bases at V and 9 bases at J, with 20 bases in the middle. Per germline, CDR1 LGHNA and CDR2 YSLEER. CDR3 nucleotides: TGCGCCAGCAGCCAAGAGGCGGACAGATTCCCAGGGGCCCAGTACTTC. It encodes CASSQEADRFPGAQYF.

The rearrangement links TRBV18 to TRBJ2-1; no firm D call. V was pared by 1 base and J by 5 bases, with 12 bases between. The CDR3 has 15 residues. Germline CDR1 and CDR2: KGHSH and LQKENI. CDR3 protein: CASSPRHWENNEQFF. The CDR3 DNA reads TGTGCCAGCTCACCACGGCACTGGGAAAACAATGAGCAGTTCTTC.

The CDR3 bases are TGTGCCATCAGTGAGTTCCAAGCTGGCTACACCTTC. This codes for CAISEFQAGYTF. The genes are TRBV10-3 and TRBJ1-2; D uncertain. Germline V lookup: CDR1 ENHRY, CDR2 SYGVKD. CDR3 length: 12 residues. V was cut by 1 base and J by 7 bases, with 7 bases left in between.

The table lists this clonotype with many counts. The V call is TRBV6-5, the J call TRBJ1-2, with D possibly being TRBD1 (6 bases). CDR3 length: 15 amino acids. Germline CDR1 and CDR2: MNHEY and SVGAGI. V dropped 4 bases and J dropped 4 bases, with 16 bases sitting between them. CDR3 region: CASSSGAGFPYGYTF. CDR3 DNA: TGTGCCAGCAGTTCAGGGGCTGGATTTCCCTATGGCTACACCTTC.

The gene calls are TRBV7-8 and TRBJ2-5; no clear D gene. Looked up from germline, CDR1 is SGHVS and CDR2 is FQNEAQ. This CDR3 contains 15 residues. Trimming removed 3 bases from V and 2 bases from J, with 13 bases in between. The CDR3 DNA is TGTGCCAGCAGCTTTGTAAATCCCTTTCAAGAGACCCAGTACTTC. This sequence encodes CASSFVNPFQETQYF.

This clonotype was seen a handful of times. The chain recombines TRBV11-1 with TRBJ2-1; 8 bases line up with TRBD2. The V segment lost 5 bases and the J segment 4 bases; nucleotides outside the gene matches: 10. The CDR3 has 16 residues. The germline V gene has CDR1 SGHAT and CDR2 FQDESV (reference sequence). CDR3 sequence reads: CASSPSGAGVYNEQFF. The CDR3 region has the DNA TGTGCCAGCAGCCCCTCCGGAGCGGGGGTTTACAATGAGCAGTTCTTC.

At least ten counts were recorded for this clonotype. This chain links TRBV6-5 with TRBJ2-7; either TRBD1 or TRBD2 may fit D (5 bases each). Germline V gene lookup returns CDR1 MNHEY and CDR2 SVGAGI. Trimming took off 2 bases at V and 0 bases at J, with 8 bases between the two ends. The CDR3 is made up of 14 amino acids. CDR3 bases: TGTGCCAGCAGTTACCGGGACGCCTCCTACGAGCAGTACTTC. Translating it yields CASSYRDASYEQYF.